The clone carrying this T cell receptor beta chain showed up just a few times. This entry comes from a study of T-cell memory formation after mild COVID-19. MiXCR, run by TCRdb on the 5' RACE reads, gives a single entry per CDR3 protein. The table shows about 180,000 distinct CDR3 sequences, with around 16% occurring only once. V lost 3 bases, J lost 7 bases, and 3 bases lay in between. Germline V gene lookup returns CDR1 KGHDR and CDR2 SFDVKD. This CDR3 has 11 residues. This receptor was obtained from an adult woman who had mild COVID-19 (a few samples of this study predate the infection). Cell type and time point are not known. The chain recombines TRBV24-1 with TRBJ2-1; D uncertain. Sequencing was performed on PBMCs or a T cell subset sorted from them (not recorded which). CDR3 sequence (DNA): TGTGCCACCAGTGATCCGAATGAGCAGTTCTTC. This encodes CATSDPNEQFF.